The 13 T cell receptor beta chains given below trace back to one sample, sequenced in a study of blood T cell repertoires in COVID-19. Profiling relied on immunoSEQ multiplex PCR, and the TCRdb table lists in-frame clones only, not all of them. The sample holds about 88,000 clones, roughly 84% seen once. The specimen sequenced was peripheral blood. These receptors were taken from a woman over 75 with acute or convalescent COVID-19.

The chain uses TRBV7-9 and TRBJ2-7; 8 nucleotides agree with TRBD2. Germline CDR1 SEHNR, CDR2 FQNEAQ (reference sequence). Germline trimming cut 6 bases from V and 4 bases from J; bases unmatched to any gene: 8. The CDR3 contains 14 residues. The CDR3 coding sequence is TGTGCCAGCAGGATACTAGCGGAGGGTTACGAGCAGTACTTC. Amino acids: CASRILAEGYEQYF.

This chain uses TRBV6-5 with TRBJ1-4; D is possibly TRBD1 (5 bases). Germline V lookup: CDR1 MNHEY, CDR2 SVGAGI. The CDR3 sequence is 15 residues long. The V end lost 4 bases, the J end lost 4 bases, and 13 bases lay between the germline ends. This CDR3 is CASSSLGGVNEKLFF. In nucleotides, the CDR3 is TGTGCCAGCAGTTCTCTCGGGGGTGTTAATGAAAAACTGTTTTTT.

The gene calls are TRBV7-2 and TRBJ1-3; 7 positions match TRBD1. This CDR3 spans 15 amino acids. J gave up 1 base and V 2 bases, and 2 bases lay outside the gene matches. Germline assignment: CDR1 SGHTA and CDR2 FQGNSA. CDR3 coding DNA: TGTGCCAGCAGCTTAACAGGGGCTTCTGGAAACACCATATATTTT. It codes for CASSLTGASGNTIYF.

The chain uses TRBV27 and TRBJ2-1; TRBD1 aligns across 8 bases. The ends lost 5 bases at V and 0 bases at J; junction bases unmatched: 3. The germline V gene encodes CDR1 MNHEY and CDR2 SMNVEV (reference sequence). CDR3 length: 15 residues. The CDR3 here is CASSPDRGSYNEQFF. DNA for the CDR3: TGTGCCAGCAGTCCCGACAGGGGCTCCTACAATGAGCAGTTCTTC.

J is TRBJ1-1 and V is TRBV5-1; tentatively, D is TRBD1 (5 bases). This CDR3 has 14 residues. In germline, CDR1 is SGHRS, CDR2 YFSETQ. V gave up 4 bases and J gave up 1 base, with 11 bases separating them. DNA for the CDR3: TGCGCCAGCAGCCCCCGCGGGGCGAACACTGAAGCTTTCTTT. This codes for CASSPRGANTEAFF.

V gene TRBV28 combines with J gene TRBJ2-7; 7 positions agree with TRBD2. The ends lost 6 bases at V and 7 bases at J; junction bases unmatched: 18. The CDR3 is 16 amino acids. Looked up from germline, CDR1 is MDHEN and CDR2 is SYDVKM. CDR3 DNA sequence: TGTGCCAGCAGGAAGCTAGGGGAGGGGTTGTTTAAGGAGCAGTACTTC. Its translation: CASRKLGEGLFKEQYF.

V usage is TRBV7-8 and J usage is TRBJ1-1, with 9 bases lining up with TRBD1. J gave up 8 bases and V 5 bases, and 9 bases lay outside the gene matches. The germline CDR1 and CDR2 sequences are SGHVS and FQNEAQ. The CDR3 is made up of 14 amino acids. The CDR3 DNA reads as TGTGCCAGCAGCCAGGGACAGGGAGGCGTGGAAGCTTTCTTT. Its protein product is CASSQGQGGVEAFF. Full variable domain (missing parts from reference TRBV7-8 and TRBJ1-1): GAGVSQSPRYKVAKRGQDVALRCDPISGHVSLFWYQQALGQGPEFLTYFQNEAQLDKSGLPSDRFFAERPEGSVSTLKIQRTQQEDSAVYLCASSQGQGGVEAFFGQGTRLTVV.

CDR3 nucleotides: TGCAGCGTTGGACAGGGTGGTGGACAGCCCCAGCATTTT. Protein sequence: CSVGQGGGQPQHF. This chain links TRBV29-1 with TRBJ1-5, with 7 bases that match TRBD1. This CDR3 region has 13 residues. Germline trimming cut 4 bases from V and 7 bases from J; bases unmatched to any gene: 7. Germline CDR1 and CDR2: SQVTM and ANQGSEA.

The J gene is TRBJ1-2, the V gene TRBV29-1; TRBD1 might be the D (6 bases). The CDR3 length is 12 residues. The germline V gene has CDR1 SQVTM and CDR2 ANQGSEA. Trimming left V 4 bases short and J 4 bases short, with 10 bases between. The CDR3 loop reads CSVVGGGYGYTF. The DNA for the CDR3 is TGCAGCGTTGTAGGGGGGGGCTATGGCTACACCTTC.

V and J are TRBV7-8 and TRBJ1-2; D call uncertain. From germline, CDR1 is SGHVS and CDR2 FQNEAQ. This CDR3 region has 14 residues. Trimming removed 3 bases from V and 0 bases from J, with 8 bases in between. CDR3 region: CASSLTEANYGYTF. CDR3 nucleotides: TGTGCCAGCAGCTTGACGGAGGCTAACTATGGCTACACCTTC. The full variable domain, its missing parts supplied by reference TRBV7-8 and TRBJ1-2, is GAGVSQSPRYKVAKRGQDVALRCDPISGHVSLFWYQQALGQGPEFLTYFQNEAQLDKSGLPSDRFFAERPEGSVSTLKIQRTQQEDSAVYLCASSLTEANYGYTFGSGTRLTVV.

The chain carries TRBV27 and TRBJ2-7; the match to TRBD1 covers 9 bases. With V trimmed by 5 bases and J by 3 bases, 5 bases remained unmatched. The germline V gene encodes CDR1 MNHEY and CDR2 SMNVEV (reference sequence). This CDR3 comprises 14 residues. CDR3 in DNA: TGTGCCAGCAGTAGGGACAGGGAAGTCTACGAGCAGTACTTC. Its protein is CASSRDREVYEQYF.

This rearrangement joins TRBV14 to TRBJ1-2; D not resolved. V dropped 2 bases and J dropped 8 bases, with 9 bases sitting between them. The CDR3 covers 12 residues. The germline V gene has CDR1 SGHDN and CDR2 FVKESK. The CDR3 reads CASSQFGEGYTF. The CDR3 nucleotides read TGTGCCAGCAGCCAATTTGGGGAGGGCTACACCTTC.

The V call is TRBV30, the J call TRBJ2-5; the match to TRBD2 covers 11 bases. CDR3 size: 14 residues. The germline V gene encodes CDR1 GTSNPN and CDR2 SVGIG (reference sequence). V was pared by 8 bases and J by 2 bases, with 7 bases of the junction left unmatched. The CDR3 reads CAVVLAGVQETQYF. The CDR3, as DNA: TGTGCCGTAGTACTAGCGGGAGTGCAAGAGACCCAGTACTTC.